This T cell receptor (beta chain) was observed in a study of T cells in Graves' hyperthyroidism and ophthalmopathy. Overall study results and limits: Most thyroid-expanded clonotypes above 0.001 were also found in blood.

The V gene lost 3 bases and the J gene lost 8 bases, with 11 bases spanning the gap. The CDR3 is made up of 12 amino acids. Germline V lookup: CDR1 SGHRS, CDR2 YFSETQ. Diagnosing involved the use of clinical symptoms, serum thyroxine and TRAb, thyroid ultrasound and orbital computed tomography. RNA transcripts provided the source from which TCR beta CDR3 regions were amplified. When the TCR CDR3 underwent first-round RT-PCR, the HTBI primer set was used. TCRdb independently ran MiXCR on the multiplex PCR reads; one entry per CDR3 protein. The repertoire holds hundreds of thousands of distinct CDR3 sequences, with less than 15% as singletons. This clonotype was counted at least ten times. Its target is not known.

Specimen: blood. V and J are TRBV5-1 and TRBJ1-2; D might be TRBD1 (5 bases). The source is a woman in her late teens or twenties with Graves' hyperthyroidism. CDR3 DNA sequence: TGCGCCAGCAGCTCCAACAGGAGAGGCTACACCTTC. It yields the protein CASSSNRRGYTF.